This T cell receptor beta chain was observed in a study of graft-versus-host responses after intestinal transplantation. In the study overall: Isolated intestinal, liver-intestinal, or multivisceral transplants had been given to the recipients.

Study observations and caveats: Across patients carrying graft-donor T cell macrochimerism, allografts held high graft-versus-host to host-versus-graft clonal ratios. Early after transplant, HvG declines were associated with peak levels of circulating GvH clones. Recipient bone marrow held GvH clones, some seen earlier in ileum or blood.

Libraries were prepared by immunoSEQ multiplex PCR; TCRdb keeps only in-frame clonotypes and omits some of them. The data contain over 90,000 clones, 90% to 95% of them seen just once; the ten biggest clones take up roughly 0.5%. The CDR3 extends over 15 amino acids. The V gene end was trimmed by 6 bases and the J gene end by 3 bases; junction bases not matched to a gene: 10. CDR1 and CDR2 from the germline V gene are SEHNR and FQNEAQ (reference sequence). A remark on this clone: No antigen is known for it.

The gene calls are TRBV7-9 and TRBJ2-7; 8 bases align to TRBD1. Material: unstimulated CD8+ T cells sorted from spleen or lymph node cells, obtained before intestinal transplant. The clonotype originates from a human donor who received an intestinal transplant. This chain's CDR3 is CASRSSGGDGYEQYF. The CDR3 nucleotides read TGTGCCAGCAGAAGCTCAGGGGGCGACGGCTACGAGCAGTACTTC. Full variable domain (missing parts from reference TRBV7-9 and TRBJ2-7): DTGVSQNPRHKITKRGQNVTFRCDPISEHNRLYWYRQTLGQGPEFLTYFQNEAQLEKSRLLSDRFSAERPKGSFSTLEIQRTEQGDSAMYLCASRSSGGDGYEQYFGPGTRLTVT.